This T cell receptor beta chain originates from a study of T cells in Graves' hyperthyroidism and ophthalmopathy. Exclusion of a patient resulted from uncontrolled infection, other autoimmune disease, pregnancy or lactation. Study-wide results and caveats: In the analysis, a 13 V-J model separated ophthalmopathy from stable hyperthyroidism. The model's output predicted ophthalmopathy at a median of 6.5 months prior to onset. In blood, most of the thyroid clonotypes expanded above 0.001 were also present.

The CDR3 runs to 16 residues. The trim removed 4 bases at V and 8 bases at J, leaving 13 bases unmatched. The V gene's germline CDR1 is SGHTA and CDR2 FQGNSA. RNA transcripts served as the template for amplifying TCR beta CDR3 regions. When the TCR CDR3 underwent first-round RT-PCR, the HTBI primer set was used. One entry per CDR3 protein results from TCRdb running MiXCR on the multiplex PCR reads. The repertoire includes 500,000 to 600,000 distinct CDR3 sequences, roughly 45% of them detected once, and about two fifths sits in the top ten. This clonotype was counted a few times. Its target is unknown.

Sequencing was done on a sample of peripheral blood or thyroid tissue (not recorded which). This TCR was recovered from an adult woman with Graves' disease, either hyperthyroidism or ophthalmopathy (not recorded which). The rearrangement uses TRBV7-2 and TRBJ1-4; 7 bases match TRBD1. CDR3 sequence (DNA): TGTGCCAGCAGCTGGGGGCCGGGACAGCTACGCGAAAAACTGTTTTTT. Residues: CASSWGPGQLREKLFF. Together with reference TRBV7-2 and TRBJ1-4, the CDR3 gives the full variable domain: GAGVSQSPSNKVTEKGKDVELRCDPISGHTALYWYRQSLGQGLEFLIYFQGNSAPDKSGLPSDRFSAERTGGSVSTLTIQRTQQEDSAVYLCASSWGPGQLREKLFFGSGTQLSVL.